One and the same sample provided the 22 T cell receptor beta chains below, sequenced in a study of blood T cell repertoires in COVID-19. Profiling relied on immunoSEQ multiplex PCR, and the TCRdb table lists in-frame clones only, not all of them. There are about 170,000 clones in the sample; around nine tenths occur only once, and 2% to 3% lies in the top ten. Sequencing used peripheral blood. The receptors originated from a woman over 75 with COVID-19, enrolled during active disease.

The V gene is TRBV5-1, the J gene TRBJ2-7; 9 bases align to TRBD1. Germline CDR1 reads SGHRS; CDR2 reads YFSETQ. With 4 bases clipped from V and 4 bases from J, the junction kept 12 bases outside the gene matches. The CDR3 length is 16 residues. The CDR3 loop is CASSISGTGRLYEQYF. In DNA form, the CDR3 reads TGCGCCAGCAGCATATCCGGGACAGGGAGATTATACGAGCAGTACTTC.

This chain uses TRBV4-2 with TRBJ2-1; the D gene is possibly TRBD2 (5 bases). The ends were cut back, 0 bases at V and 4 bases at J, with 16 bases in the middle. Germline V gene sequence: CDR1 LGHNA, CDR2 YNFKEQ. This CDR3 region has 17 residues. CDR3 sequence: CASSQDANRDIYNEQFF. The CDR3 DNA reads as TGTGCCAGCAGCCAAGATGCGAATCGGGATATTTACAATGAGCAGTTCTTC.

This rearrangement joins TRBV29-1 to TRBJ1-3; 7 bases match TRBD1. The V gene end was trimmed by 5 bases and the J gene end by 2 bases; junction bases not matched to a gene: 3. CDR3 size: 13 residues. CDR1 and CDR2 (germline): SQVTM, ANQGSEA. CDR3 in DNA: TGCAGCGTTTCTGACAGGGCTGGAAACACCATATATTTT. Its protein product is CSVSDRAGNTIYF.

V usage is TRBV15 and J usage is TRBJ2-7; 11 bases are a match to TRBD1. The trim removed 5 bases at V and 6 bases at J, leaving 9 bases unmatched. The CDR3 spans 15 residues. Germline lookup yields CDR1 LNHNV and CDR2 YYDKDF (reference sequence). CDR3 sequence (DNA): TGTGCCACCAGCCGGGGTGGGACAGGGGGGATCGAGCAGTACTTC. Translation: CATSRGGTGGIEQYF.

This clone was found a few times. The chain combines TRBV3-1 (or the pseudogene TRBV3-2) with TRBJ2-3; maybe TRBD2 (6 bases). Germline CDR1 is LGHDT and CDR2 is YNNKEL (reference sequence). The CDR3 runs to 12 residues. The ends were cut back, 3 bases at V and 12 bases at J, with 13 bases in the middle. The DNA for the CDR3 is TGTGCCAGCAGCCAGGTGACTAGAAGACAGTATTTT. Its protein product is CASSQVTRRQYF.

The gene calls are TRBV11-2 and TRBJ2-2; possible D gene TRBD2, 6 bases. This CDR3 spans 16 amino acids. Trimming cost V 5 bases and J 3 bases, with 16 bases left between them. Germline loops: CDR1 SGHAT, CDR2 FQNNGV. The CDR3 DNA reads as TGTGCCAGCAGCCCCACCCTAGCGACCCACACCGGGGAGCTGTTTTTT. Protein: CASSPTLATHTGELFF.

The table lists this clone with a few counts. The sample carries other DNA sequences with the same CDR3. This chain links TRBV5-1 with TRBJ1-6, with 7 positions matching TRBD1. This CDR3 is 14 amino acids long. V shed 2 bases and J 5 bases; nucleotides not matched to a gene: 1. Germline V gene sequence: CDR1 SGHRS, CDR2 YFSETQ. The CDR3 sequence is CASSFGQDNSPLHF. The CDR3 DNA reads as TGCGCCAGCAGCTTTGGACAGGATAATTCACCCCTCCACTTT.

The chain has TRBV14 and TRBJ1-1, with D possibly TRBD1 on 5 matching bases. The CDR3 spans 17 residues. The germline V gene encodes CDR1 SGHDN and CDR2 FVKESK. The V end lost 1 base, the J end lost 4 bases, and 19 bases lay between the germline ends. The CDR3 DNA is TGTGCCAGCAGCCAAGCCTGGGTGGGCAGGGATGCCACTGAAGCTTTCTTT. This translates into CASSQAWVGRDATEAFF.

This chain connects TRBV6-4 to TRBJ2-3; 9 bases are a match to TRBD2. J lost 2 bases, V lost 6 bases, and 3 bases had no gene match. The CDR3 is 14 residues long. Germline CDR1 MRHNA, CDR2 SNTAGT. The CDR3 sequence is CASSAGGPTDTQYF. For the CDR3, the DNA is TGTGCCAGCAGCGCGGGAGGGCCCACAGATACGCAGTATTTT.

V gene TRBV6-4 combines with J gene TRBJ2-2; 7 bases map to TRBD2. The V segment lost 3 bases and the J segment 6 bases; nucleotides outside the gene matches: 1. The CDR3 has 13 residues. Germline assignment: CDR1 MRHNA and CDR2 SNTAGT. For the CDR3, the DNA is TGTGCCAGCAGTGAAACTAGCGCCGGGGAGCTGTTTTTT. It translates to CASSETSAGELFF.

The chain is built from TRBV2 and TRBJ2-4; D remains unclear. The CDR3 spans 15 residues. Germline loops: CDR1 SNHLY, CDR2 FYNNEI. Trimming took 5 bases from V and 0 from J, leaving 11 bases between them. DNA for the CDR3: TGTGCCAGCAGTTCTATCGTTCTAGCCAAAAACATTCAGTACTTC. It translates to CASSSIVLAKNIQYF.

The chain links TRBV28 to TRBJ1-1; D not certain. The CDR3 has 15 residues. Trimming removed 6 bases at V and 1 base at J, with 15 bases between. Germline assignment: CDR1 MDHEN and CDR2 SYDVKM. The DNA for the CDR3 is TGTGCCAGCAGGTACCCTCGTCCGGGGAACACTGAAGCTTTCTTT. Translating gives CASRYPRPGNTEAFF.

CDR3 in DNA: TGTGCCAGCAGCTTAGCGCAACAGGGAATAAGGAAACCCCAGCATTTT. This sequence encodes CASSLAQQGIRKPQHF. The genes are TRBV7-2 and TRBJ1-5; D might be TRBD1 (6 bases). The CDR3 has 16 residues. The V end was cut by 0 bases, the J end by 10 bases, with 19 bases between. The V gene's germline CDR1 is SGHTA and CDR2 FQGNSA.

The sample holds a few counts of this clone. This rearrangement joins TRBV7-7 to TRBJ2-5, with a possible D match to TRBD2 (7 bases). Germline CDR1 is SSHAT and CDR2 is FNYEAQ (reference sequence). With 5 bases removed from V and 2 bases from J, the gap between germline ends came to 15 bases. This CDR3 contains 15 residues. The CDR3 loop reads CASSPGLGGQETQYF. The DNA of the CDR3 is TGTGCCAGCAGCCCAGGACTAGGGGGTCAAGAGACCCAGTACTTC.

The V and J genes are TRBV27 and TRBJ1-2; 7 bases align to TRBD1. Germline-derived CDR1 and CDR2 are MNHEY and SMNVEV (reference sequence). V was pared by 0 bases and J by 4 bases, with 2 bases of the junction left unmatched. The CDR3 contains 14 residues. The CDR3 here is CASSLSGTAYGYTF. CDR3 nucleotides: TGTGCCAGCAGTTTATCCGGGACAGCCTATGGCTACACCTTC.

The chain employs TRBV20-1 and TRBJ1-1; 7 bases fit TRBD1. The CDR3 has 13 residues. The junction had 9 bases not matched to a gene; V was cut back by 6 bases and J by 5 bases. Germline V gives CDR1 DFQATT, CDR2 SNEGSKA (reference sequence). CDR3 sequence (DNA): TGCAGTGCCAGTAGGGGGCGTCGGACTGAAGCTTTCTTT. Translation: CSASRGRRTEAFF.

The chain recombines TRBV2 with TRBJ2-2; 15 bases agree with TRBD2. Germline CDR1 reads SNHLY; CDR2 reads FYNNEI. Losses at the gene ends were 6 bases for V and 7 bases for J; bases not matched to a gene: 3. The CDR3 contains 15 residues. CDR3 sequence: CASRGTSGRLGELFF. CDR3 in DNA: TGTGCCAGCAGGGGGACTAGCGGGAGGCTCGGGGAGCTGTTTTTT.

The CDR3 reads CASSVATGGPGNTIYF. In DNA form, the CDR3 reads TGTGCCAGCAGTGTCGCGACAGGGGGGCCCGGAAACACCATATATTTT. This chain links TRBV6-1 with TRBJ1-3; 9 bases are shared with TRBD1. Germline loops: CDR1 MNHNS, CDR2 SASEGT. J gave up 4 bases and V 4 bases, and 8 bases lay outside the gene matches. The length of the CDR3 is 16 residues.

The chain links TRBV12-3 or TRBV12-4 to TRBJ1-3; D gene unclear. The CDR3 sequence is 13 residues long. V was clipped by 4 bases and J by 11 bases, with 15 bases between them. The CDR3 region has the DNA TGTGCCAGCAGTTACACCACCTCAGGCGCCATATATTTT. This codes for CASSYTTSGAIYF.

The J gene is TRBJ2-5, the V gene TRBV12-3 or TRBV12-4, with D unresolved. The V and J ends lost 3 bases and 2 bases respectively, with 7 bases between them. The CDR3 has 13 residues. CDR3 in DNA: TGTGCCAGCAGTTTCCAGTTACAAGAGACCCAGTACTTC. This encodes CASSFQLQETQYF.

The rearrangement joins TRBV7-2 to TRBJ2-7; D is perhaps TRBD2 (5 bases). This CDR3 is built from 16 residues. Trimming removed 5 bases from V and 0 bases from J, with 17 bases in between. Germline CDR1 is SGHTA and CDR2 is FQGNSA. Here the CDR3 DNA reads TGTGCCAGCAGCCCGAGTGGCGGGTCGAGCTCCTACGAGCAGTACTTC. It translates to CASSPSGGSSSYEQYF. The full variable domain, in which reference TRBV7-2 and TRBJ2-7 provide the parts outside the CDR3, is GAGVSQSPSNKVTEKGKDVELRCDPISGHTALYWYRQSLGQGLEFLIYFQGNSAPDKSGLPSDRFSAERTGGSVSTLTIQRTQQEDSAVYLCASSPSGGSSSYEQYFGPGTRLTVT.

This clone appeared a single time. This chain uses TRBV19 with TRBJ1-5; D might be TRBD1 (5 bases). CDR1 is LNHDA, CDR2 SQIVND, per germline (reference sequence). V was shortened by 3 bases and J by 6 bases, with 18 bases between the two germline ends. The CDR3 length is 16 residues. The CDR3 DNA reads TGTGCCAGTAGTATTGGTTCAGGGCTCACGTTTCAGCCCCAGCATTTT. This gives the protein CASSIGSGLTFQPQHF.